The present T cell receptor beta chain was sequenced within a study of neurological immune-mediated disorders. One entry per CDR3 protein results from TCRdb running MiXCR on the 5' RACE reads. The sample includes 66,000 or so distinct CDR3 sequences, 5.2% of them seen just once. CDR3 size: 16 residues. Trimming took 5 bases from V and 4 from J; bases not matched to a gene: 11. CDR1 is SEHNR and CDR2 is FQNEAQ in the germline V gene (reference sequence). This clonotype was counted a few times. V gene TRBV7-9 combines with J gene TRBJ2-5, with 9 bases identical to TRBD2. Material: PBMCs. The sequence was collected from a woman in her 30s with multiple sclerosis. The CDR3 DNA sequence: TGTGCCAGCAGCCCCGGCGGGAGCGGGGGGTCAGAGACCCAGTACTTC. This gives the protein CASSPGGSGGSETQYF.